This TCR beta chain was sequenced for a study of breast tumors, draining lymph nodes, adjacent tissues. Notes on this clonotype: Its target is not known.

Breast cancer patients provided tissue from their axillary draining lymph nodes. TCRdb redid the calling of the multiplex PCR reads with MiXCR, one entry per CDR3 protein. In the table there are about 200,000 distinct CDR3 sequences, 31% of which are singletons. Germline CDR1 and CDR2: SQVTM and ANQGSEA. CDR3 length: 13 residues. The J segment lost 14 bases and the V segment lost 7 bases, leaving 13 bases of the junction unmatched. Study-wide results and limits: Most tumor T cells seemingly derive from lymph node, then expand in tumor. Luminal-like breast cancer showed significantly greater tumor-nontumor repertoire similarity than basal-like breast cancer did. The lymph node origin of tumor T cells was framed as consistent with a hypothesis, not demonstrated. Tumor TCR diversity was below lymph nodes but above nontumor tissue.

The sample comprised axillary lymph node tissue. V and J are TRBV29-1 and TRBJ2-1; 11 nucleotides match TRBD2. This clonotype was sampled from a female donor with breast cancer. Some clones in this sample may be carry-over from other donors' samples. The CDR3 DNA is TGCAGCGGGACTAGCGGGTACCCACCCCCGGAGTTCTTC. It yields the protein CSGTSGYPPPEFF.